This T cell receptor (beta chain) was documented in a study of resident and recirculating memory T cells in vitiligo. For the study at large: Epidermis came from shave biopsies of lesional and nonlesional sites, plus PBMCs. Genomic DNA was extracted from whole homogenized samples, with no cell sorting. General study points: Non-conserved TCRs across sites and patients suggested distinct clones per lesion.

This CDR3 is 13 amino acids long. V was shortened by 3 bases and J by 2 bases, with 7 bases between the two germline ends. The germline V gene has CDR1 KGHSH and CDR2 LQKENI. This clone was observed once. The target antigen is unknown. Sequencing was performed with immunoSEQ multiplex PCR; in TCRdb, only in-frame clones are kept and a portion is missing. Counted here are 75,000 to 95,000 clones, just over 90% occurring once; the ten biggest clones make up roughly 5%. No change in lesions over the prior 6 months defined stable disease. The material sequenced was blood. The rearrangement links TRBV18 to TRBJ1-1; D is unclear. This sequence was found in a male donor with vitiligo. The CDR3 spells CASSPSGNTEAFF. The CDR3 coding sequence is TGTGCCAGCTCACCCTCCGGTAACACTGAAGCTTTCTTT.